What follows are 18 T cell receptor beta chains derived from one specimen sequenced in a study of shared clonotypes between healthy human individuals. Here immunoSEQ multiplex PCR was the method, and the copy in TCRdb shows in-frame clones only, minus some. This sample carries about 700,000 clones, less than 85% of them seen once, and the ten largest clones take about 1.7%. Material: memory CD4+ T cells sorted from blood. Regarding subset: CD45RA-negative fraction. The source of these receptors is a woman aged 25-40 years in good health.

The J gene is TRBJ1-3, the V gene TRBV5-4; 8 positions agree with TRBD1. Losses at the gene ends were 4 bases for V and 3 bases for J; bases not matched to a gene: 9. CDR3 length: 16 residues. Germline lookup yields CDR1 SGHNT and CDR2 YYREEE (reference sequence). The CDR3 region has the DNA TGTGCCAGCAGCAGCAGGCAGGGGGCAGGTGGAAACACCATATATTTT. It codes for CASSSRQGAGGNTIYF.

The gene calls are TRBV6-6 and TRBJ1-5; D is unresolved. V was pared by 0 bases and J by 7 bases, with 16 bases between. This CDR3 region has 16 residues. The germline V gene has CDR1 MNHNY and CDR2 SVGAGI (reference sequence). The CDR3 DNA reads TGTGCCAGCAGTTACTCGATAAGACGGGGAGAGCAGCCCCAGCATTTT. Translating gives CASSYSIRRGEQPQHF.

A remark on this clone: The same CDR3 arises from other DNA sequences in this sample as well. The chain carries TRBV29-1 and TRBJ2-5; TRBD2 matches 13 bases. This CDR3 has 14 residues. V lost 5 bases to trimming and J lost 4 bases; unmatched junction nucleotides: 4. The germline gives CDR1 SQVTM, CDR2 ANQGSEA. The DNA for the CDR3 is TGCAGCGTTACTAGCGGGAGGGCCGGAGAGACCCAGTACTTC. It yields the protein CSVTSGRAGETQYF.

This clone was seen a handful of times. The chain couples TRBV27 to TRBJ2-1; 9 bases align to TRBD2. Germline V CDR1 and CDR2: MNHEY, SMNVEV (reference sequence). This CDR3 is built from 18 residues. Unmatched junction bases numbered 17, after V lost 6 bases and J lost 5 bases. In nucleotides, the CDR3 is TGTGCCAGCAGCCCTCTAATACAGACTAGCGGCAGAAACAATGAGCAGTTCTTC. Translated, it gives CASSPLIQTSGRNNEQFF.

This chain connects TRBV19 to TRBJ1-2; no clear D. In germline, CDR1 is LNHDA, CDR2 SQIVND (reference sequence). V dropped 1 base and J dropped 5 bases, with 11 bases sitting between them. The CDR3 contains 14 residues. The CDR3 region is CASSIVGLSYGYTF. For the CDR3, the DNA is TGTGCCAGTAGTATAGTCGGGCTATCATATGGCTACACCTTC.

This sequence joins TRBV7-2 and TRBJ2-5; 7 nucleotides agree with TRBD1. The CDR3 contains 13 residues. Trimming took 5 bases from V and 5 from J; bases not matched to a gene: 5. The V gene's germline CDR1 is SGHTA and CDR2 FQGNSA. The CDR3, as DNA: TGTGCCAGCAGCCCACAGGGGCGGGAGACCCAGTACTTC. Translating it yields CASSPQGRETQYF.

V usage is TRBV4-1 and J usage is TRBJ1-5; no firm D call. V was pared by 4 bases and J by 4 bases, with 14 bases between. The CDR3 covers 15 residues. Germline CDR1 and CDR2: MGHRA and YSYEKL. CDR3 sequence reads: CASSLEWSLNQPQHF. The CDR3 DNA sequence: TGCGCCAGCAGCCTAGAATGGTCGCTAAATCAGCCCCAGCATTTT.

The chain is built from TRBV6-6 and TRBJ1-1, with 12 bases that match TRBD1. The germline CDR1 and CDR2 sequences are MNHNY and SVGAGI (reference sequence). This CDR3 is 14 amino acids long. With 5 bases clipped from V and 10 bases from J, the junction kept 8 bases outside the gene matches. DNA for the CDR3: TGTGCCAGCAGTGCTCCCGGGACAGGGGGCTCAGCTTTCTTT. Translating gives CASSAPGTGGSAFF.

The chain combines TRBV4-2 with TRBJ2-7; D tentatively fits TRBD1 or TRBD2 (5 bases each). The germline V and J ends were trimmed by 3 bases and 2 bases, with 17 bases remaining between them. CDR3 length: 16 amino acids. Germline-derived CDR1 and CDR2 are LGHNA and YNFKEQ. CDR3 region: CASSHVSWDLPYEQYF. DNA for the CDR3: TGTGCCAGCAGCCACGTCAGCTGGGACCTTCCCTACGAGCAGTACTTC.

This sequence joins TRBV5-1 and TRBJ2-1, with TRBD2 identical over 7 bases. The CDR3 extends over 15 amino acids. J gave up 4 bases and V 0 bases, and 4 bases lay outside the gene matches. Germline CDR1 SGHRS, CDR2 YFSETQ. CDR3 sequence: CASSLDRREYNEQFF. The CDR3 region has the DNA TGCGCCAGCAGCTTGGATCGGCGGGAGTACAATGAGCAGTTCTTC.

The chain has TRBV19 and TRBJ1-1; TRBD1 is a possible D gene (6 bases). Germline V gene data show CDR1 as LNHDA and CDR2 as SQIVND (reference sequence). The CDR3 covers 14 residues. The V gene lost 2 bases and the J gene lost 3 bases, with 10 bases spanning the gap. As DNA, the CDR3 is TGTGCCAGTAGTATATGGGGGGCAGACACTGAAGCTTTCTTT. This codes for CASSIWGADTEAFF.

About this clone itself: One base separates it from a far larger clone, so it is likely a read error. The V and J genes are TRBV6-1 and TRBJ1-5; D is undetermined. Germline V gene lookup returns CDR1 MNHNS and CDR2 SASEGT. Trimming took 5 bases from V and 5 from J, leaving 1 base between them. The CDR3 extends over 10 amino acids. The CDR3 loop reads CASSYQPQHF. The CDR3 bases are TGTGCCAGCAGTTATCAGCCCCAGCATTTT.

This sequence joins TRBV29-1 and TRBJ2-3; D perhaps matches TRBD1 (5 bases). This CDR3 is built from 13 residues. The germline CDR1 and CDR2 sequences are SQVTM and ANQGSEA. Trimming removed 3 bases from V and 1 base from J, with 8 bases in between. CDR3 coding DNA: TGCAGCGTTGATCCAGGGCGCACAGATACGCAGTATTTT. Residues: CSVDPGRTDTQYF.

The chain combines TRBV7-2 with TRBJ2-7, with 7 bases that match TRBD2. V lost 1 base, J lost 0 bases, and 6 bases stayed unmatched. The germline V gene has CDR1 SGHTA and CDR2 FQGNSA. The CDR3 is made up of 16 amino acids. CDR3 in amino acids: CASSLDLAGFSYEQYF. As DNA, the CDR3 is TGTGCCAGCAGCTTAGATTTAGCGGGCTTCTCCTACGAGCAGTACTTC.

The rearrangement joins TRBV18 to TRBJ2-1; 9 nucleotides line up with TRBD2. Germline V gives CDR1 KGHSH, CDR2 LQKENI. The CDR3 loop spans 13 amino acids. V dropped 3 bases and J dropped 8; count of bases not matched to a gene: 2. The CDR3 DNA sequence: TGTGCCAGCTCACCTAGCGGGAGTCATGAGCAGTTCTTC. Its translation: CASSPSGSHEQFF.

V usage is TRBV10-1 and J usage is TRBJ2-7, with D possibly being TRBD2 (5 bases). The CDR3 sequence is 14 residues long. The germline V gene encodes CDR1 WNHNN and CDR2 SYGVQD (reference sequence). V lost 3 bases and J lost 6, with 15 bases in between. CDR3 nucleotide sequence: TGCGCCAGCAGTGACGGTCGGGATAGGAGCGAGCAGTACTTC. This gives the protein CASSDGRDRSEQYF.

This clone was seen a handful of times. J is TRBJ2-5 and V is TRBV9; D call uncertain. Germline V gene data show CDR1 as SGDLS and CDR2 as YYNGEE. The length of the CDR3 is 15 residues. Trimming removed 4 bases at V and 1 base at J, with 14 bases between. CDR3 loop: CASSFLGSFQETQYF. DNA of the CDR3: TGTGCCAGCAGCTTCCTTGGTTCCTTCCAAGAGACCCAGTACTTC.

In the case of this clone: One junction end does not reproduce the germline sequence, and a read error may be involved. The V gene is TRBV2, the J gene TRBJ2-5; no clear D gene. Germline values: CDR1 SNHLY, CDR2 FYNNEI. The CDR3 is 14 amino acids. CDR3 residues: CASREGLWQETQYF. DNA for the CDR3: TGTGCCAGCAGGGAAGGTTTGTGGCAAGAGACCCAGTACTTC.